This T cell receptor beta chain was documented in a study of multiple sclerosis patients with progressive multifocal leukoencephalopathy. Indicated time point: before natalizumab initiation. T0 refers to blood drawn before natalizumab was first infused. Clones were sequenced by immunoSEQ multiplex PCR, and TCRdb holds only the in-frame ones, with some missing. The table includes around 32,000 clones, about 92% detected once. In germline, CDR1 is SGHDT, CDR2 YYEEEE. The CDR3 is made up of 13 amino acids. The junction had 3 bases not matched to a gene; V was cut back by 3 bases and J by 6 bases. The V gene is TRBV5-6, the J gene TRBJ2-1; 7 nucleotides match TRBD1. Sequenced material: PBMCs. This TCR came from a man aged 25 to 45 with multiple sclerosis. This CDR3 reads CASSWGQSNEQFF. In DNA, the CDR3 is TGTGCCAGCAGCTGGGGACAGTCCAATGAGCAGTTCTTC.